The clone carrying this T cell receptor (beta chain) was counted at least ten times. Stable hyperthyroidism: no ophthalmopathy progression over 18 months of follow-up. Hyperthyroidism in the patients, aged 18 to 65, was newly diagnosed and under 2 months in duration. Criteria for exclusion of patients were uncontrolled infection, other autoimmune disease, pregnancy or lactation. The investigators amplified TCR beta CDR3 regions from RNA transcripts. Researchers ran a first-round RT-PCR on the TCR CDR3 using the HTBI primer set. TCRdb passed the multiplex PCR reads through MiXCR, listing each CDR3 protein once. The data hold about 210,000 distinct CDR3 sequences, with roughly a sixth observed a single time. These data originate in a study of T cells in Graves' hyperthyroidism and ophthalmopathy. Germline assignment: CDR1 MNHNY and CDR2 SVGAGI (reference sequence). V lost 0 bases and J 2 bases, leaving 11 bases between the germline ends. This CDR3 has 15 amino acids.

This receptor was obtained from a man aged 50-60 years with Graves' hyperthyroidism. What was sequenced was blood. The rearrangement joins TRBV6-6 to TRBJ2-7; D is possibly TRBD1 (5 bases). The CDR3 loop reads CASSYSAGLAYEQYF. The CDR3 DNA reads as TGTGCCAGCAGTTACTCGGCAGGGCTAGCCTACGAGCAGTACTTC.